Included here is one T cell receptor beta chain sequence, with context. The ends lost 8 bases at V and 7 bases at J; junction bases unmatched: 10. The germline CDR1 and CDR2 sequences are SNHLY and FYNNEI. This CDR3 comprises 14 residues. One entry per CDR3 protein results from TCRdb running MiXCR on the reads. The table lists 100,000 to 150,000 distinct CDR3 sequences, almost 9% of them singletons. This specimen belongs to a study of T cell repertoires in cytomegalovirus infection. The sequencing sample was made of PBMCs. This clonotype was sampled from a human donor in good health (CMV status not recorded). Some clones in this sample may be carry-over from other donors' samples. The chain couples TRBV2 to TRBJ1-2, with 10 bases aligning to TRBD1. CDR3 in amino acids: CASQRQGAARGYTF. The DNA for the CDR3 is TGTGCCAGCCAAAGACAGGGGGCTGCTCGTGGCTACACCTTC.